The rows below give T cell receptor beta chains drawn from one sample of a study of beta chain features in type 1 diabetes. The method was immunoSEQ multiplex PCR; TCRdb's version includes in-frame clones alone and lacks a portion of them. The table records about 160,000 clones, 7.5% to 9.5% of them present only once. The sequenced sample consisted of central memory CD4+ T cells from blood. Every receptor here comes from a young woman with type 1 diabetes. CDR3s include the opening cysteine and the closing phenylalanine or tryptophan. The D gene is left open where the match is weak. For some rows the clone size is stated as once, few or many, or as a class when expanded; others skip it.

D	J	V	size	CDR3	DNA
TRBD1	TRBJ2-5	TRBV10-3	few	CATRPGQGQETQYF	TGTGCCACCAGACCGGGACAGGGTCAAGAGACCCAGTACTTC
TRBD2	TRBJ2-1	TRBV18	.	CASSQRDPRNNEQFF	TGTGCCAGCTCACAGCGGGACCCCCGGAACAATGAGCAGTTCTTC
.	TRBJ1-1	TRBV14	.	CASHPPGMGGTEAFF	TGTGCCAGCCACCCCCCCGGGATGGGAGGGACTGAAGCTTTCTTT
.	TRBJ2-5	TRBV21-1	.	CASSKGMAGTAIPQYF	TGTGCCAGCAGCAAAGGAATGGCGGGGACAGCGATACCTCAGTACTTC
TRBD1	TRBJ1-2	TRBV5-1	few	CASGTKGGQTDGYTF	TGCGCCAGCGGCACGAAAGGGGGACAGACAGATGGCTACACCTTC
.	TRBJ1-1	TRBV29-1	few	CSVQKNTEAFF	TGCAGCGTTCAAAAGAACACTGAAGCTTTCTTT
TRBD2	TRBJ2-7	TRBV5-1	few	CASSLVGSSGRNEQYF	TGCGCCAGCAGCTTGGTTGGTTCTAGCGGGAGGAACGAGCAGTACTTC
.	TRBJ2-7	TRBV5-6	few	CASSSGLNYEQYF	TGTGCCAGCAGCTCGGGATTAAACTACGAGCAGTACTTC
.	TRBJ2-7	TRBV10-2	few	CASSEGGYEQYF	TGCGCCAGCAGTGAGGGCGGGTACGAGCAGTACTTC
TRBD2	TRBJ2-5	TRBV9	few	CASSVGNSGGMYQETQYF	TGTGCCAGCAGCGTCGGAAATAGCGGGGGGATGTACCAAGAGACCCAGTACTTC
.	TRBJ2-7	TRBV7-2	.	CASSSGAWGEQYF	TGTGCCAGCAGCTCAGGGGCCTGGGGCGAGCAGTACTTC
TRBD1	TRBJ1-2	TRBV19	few	CASSIEPGTGTGYTF	TGTGCCAGTAGTATAGAGCCCGGGACAGGGACTGGCTACACCTTC
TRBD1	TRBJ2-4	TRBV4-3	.	CASSQDARQGGNIQYF	TGCGCCAGCAGCCAAGACGCGAGACAGGGTGGGAACATTCAGTACTTC
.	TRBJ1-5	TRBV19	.	CASSILDGNNQPQHF	TGTGCCAGTAGTATTCTGGACGGGAACAATCAGCCCCAGCATTTT
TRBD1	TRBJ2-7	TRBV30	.	CAWGTGSEQYF	TGTGCCTGGGGGACAGGGTCCGAGCAGTACTTC
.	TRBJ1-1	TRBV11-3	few	CASSPTTGSTEAFF	TGTGCCAGCAGCCCAACCACGGGGTCCACTGAAGCTTTCTTT
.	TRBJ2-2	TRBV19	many	CASADYSNTGELFF	TGTGCCAGCGCCGACTACTCGAACACCGGGGAGCTGTTTTTT
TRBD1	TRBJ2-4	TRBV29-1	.	CSATGVAKNIQYF	TGCAGCGCTACAGGGGTGGCCAAAAACATTCAGTACTTC
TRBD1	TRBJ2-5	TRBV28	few	CASRPGQGLGTQYF	TGTGCCAGCAGACCAGGACAGGGGTTGGGGACCCAGTACTTC
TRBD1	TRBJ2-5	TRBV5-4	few	CASSLVPPGQGETQYF	TGTGCCAGCAGCTTGGTCCCGCCGGGACAGGGAGAGACCCAGTACTTC
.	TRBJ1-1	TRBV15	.	CATGTPNTEAFF	TGTGCCACCGGCACCCCTAACACTGAAGCTTTCTTT
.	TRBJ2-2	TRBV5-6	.	CASSPVPGVTGELFF	TGTGCCAGCAGCCCCGTCCCAGGGGTCACCGGGGAGCTGTTTTTT
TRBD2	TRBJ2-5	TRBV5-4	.	CASSLFSGSGETQYF	TGTGCCAGCAGCTTGTTTAGCGGGAGTGGAGAGACCCAGTACTTC
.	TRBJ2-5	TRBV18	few	CASSPRARVEETQYF	TGTGCCAGCTCACCGCGGGCCCGGGTAGAGGAGACCCAGTACTTC
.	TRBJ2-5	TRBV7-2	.	CASSLGQPPETQYF	TGTGCCAGCAGCTTAGGACAGCCCCCAGAGACCCAGTACTTC
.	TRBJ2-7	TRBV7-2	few	CASMFRGSYEQYF	TGTGCCAGCATGTTCCGGGGGTCCTACGAGCAGTACTTC
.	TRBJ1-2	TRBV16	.	CASSQRRDSYGYTF	TGTGCCAGCAGCCAAAGAAGGGACTCCTATGGCTACACCTTC
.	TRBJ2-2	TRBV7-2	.	CASSRQESTGELFF	TGTGCCAGCAGCCGACAGGAGAGCACCGGGGAGCTGTTTTTT
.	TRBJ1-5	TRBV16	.	CASSIDRINQPQHF	TGTGCCAGCAGCATCGACAGGATTAATCAGCCCCAGCATTTT
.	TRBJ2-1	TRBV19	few	CASSRWEEQFF	TGTGCCAGTAGTCGGTGGGAGGAGCAGTTCTTC
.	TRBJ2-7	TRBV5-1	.	CASSPGGWYEQYF	TGCGCCAGCAGCCCGGGGGGCTGGTACGAGCAGTACTTC
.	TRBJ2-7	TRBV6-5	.	CASSYSGGSSSYEQYF	TGTGCCAGCAGTTACTCGGGGGGTTCCAGCTCCTACGAGCAGTACTTC
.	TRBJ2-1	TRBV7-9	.	CASSSGGRYANEQFF	TGTGCCAGCAGCTCCGGGGGTCGATATGCCAATGAGCAGTTCTTC
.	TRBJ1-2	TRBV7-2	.	CASSLAMGHLNYGYTF	TGTGCCAGCAGCTTAGCGATGGGCCACCTTAACTATGGCTACACCTTC
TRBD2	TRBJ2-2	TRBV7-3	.	CASLAGAGELFF	TGTGCCAGCCTAGCGGGGGCCGGGGAGCTGTTTTTT
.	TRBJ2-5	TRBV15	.	CATSRDPRTLHVETQYF	TGTGCCACCAGCAGAGATCCGAGGACACTGCACGTGGAGACCCAGTACTTC
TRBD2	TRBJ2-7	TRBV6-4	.	CASSVSASGTYEQYF	TGTGCCAGCAGTGTTAGTGCTAGCGGGACATACGAGCAGTACTTC
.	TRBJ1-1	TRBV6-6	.	CASSYSQNTEAFF	TGTGCCAGCAGTTACTCACAGAACACTGAAGCTTTCTTT
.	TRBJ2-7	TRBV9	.	CASSVFQGDEQYF	TGTGCCAGCAGCGTATTCCAGGGCGACGAGCAGTACTTC
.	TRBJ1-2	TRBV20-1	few	CSATTIYGYTF	TGCAGTGCTACGACAATCTATGGCTACACCTTC
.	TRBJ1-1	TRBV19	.	CASSTPTAGRTEAFF	TGTGCCAGTAGTACCCCGACTGCCGGGAGGACTGAAGCTTTCTTT
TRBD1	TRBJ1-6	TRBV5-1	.	CASSPGQGYNSPLHF	TGCGCCAGCAGCCCAGGACAGGGGTACAATTCACCCCTCCACTTT